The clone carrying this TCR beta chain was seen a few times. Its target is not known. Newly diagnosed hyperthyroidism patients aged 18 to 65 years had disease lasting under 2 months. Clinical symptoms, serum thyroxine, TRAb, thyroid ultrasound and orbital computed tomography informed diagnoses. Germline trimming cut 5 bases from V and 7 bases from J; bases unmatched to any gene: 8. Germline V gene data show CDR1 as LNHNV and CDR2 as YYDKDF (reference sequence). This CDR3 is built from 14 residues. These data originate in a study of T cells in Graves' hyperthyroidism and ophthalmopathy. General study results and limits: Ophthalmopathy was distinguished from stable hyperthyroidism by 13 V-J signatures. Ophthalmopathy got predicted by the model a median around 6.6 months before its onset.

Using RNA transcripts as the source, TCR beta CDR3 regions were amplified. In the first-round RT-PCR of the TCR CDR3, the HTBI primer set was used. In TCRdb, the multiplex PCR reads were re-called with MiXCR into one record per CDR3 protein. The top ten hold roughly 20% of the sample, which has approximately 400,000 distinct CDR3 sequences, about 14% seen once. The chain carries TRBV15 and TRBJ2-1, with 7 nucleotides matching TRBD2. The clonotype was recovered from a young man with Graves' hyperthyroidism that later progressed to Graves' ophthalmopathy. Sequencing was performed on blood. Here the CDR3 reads CATSGAGVGNEQFF. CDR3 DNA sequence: TGTGCCACCAGCGGGGCGGGGGTGGGTAATGAGCAGTTCTTC.